This TCR beta chain was documented in a study of T cells after yellow fever vaccination. Study results and limitations: The booster saw the reappearance of most primary-vaccination clones (roughly 96% CD4, about 88% CD8). There was a small share of clonotypes that showed up in both the CD4 and CD8 compartments. There was a possibility that FACS-sorted repertoires contained abundant clonotypes contaminating from the bulk population.

In germline, CDR1 is SGHKS, CDR2 YYEKEE (reference sequence). Trimming left V 3 bases short and J 6 bases short, with 8 bases between. CDR3 length equals 12 residues. Details on this clonotype: Its specificity is not known.

TCRdb analysed the 5' RACE reads with MiXCR anew, one entry per CDR3 protein. Of 400,000 or so distinct CDR3 sequences listed, 18% were seen once; the top ten hold about a sixth. This chain links TRBV5-5 with TRBJ2-3; D is uncertain. This TCR derives from a man between 18 and 29 years old who received the YFV17D yellow fever vaccine. This specimen was PBMCs, taken before the yellow fever booster vaccination. For the CDR3, the DNA is TGTGCCAGCAGCTCCTGGTTCGATACGCAGTATTTT. It translates to CASSSWFDTQYF. The whole variable domain, filled in from reference TRBV5-5 and TRBJ2-3, reads DAGVTQSPTHLIKTRGQQVTLRCSPISGHKSVSWYQQVLGQGPQFIFQYYEKEERGRGNFPDRFSARQFPNYSSELNVNALLLGDSALYLCASSSWFDTQYFGPGTRLTVL.